This T cell receptor beta chain was sequenced for a study of Tregs in tolerant kidney transplant recipients. Libraries were prepared by immunoSEQ multiplex PCR; TCRdb keeps only in-frame clonotypes and omits some of them. Altogether about 240,000 clones are present, 80% to 85% being singletons, with the ten largest covering about 0.68%. This clone was detected only once. Its antigen is still unknown. Findings and limits, study-wide: Activated donor B cell expansion appeared to reveal the most relevant donor-specific TCRbeta repertoire. The small number of patients limits these findings pending further validation. Biological reproducibility was not directly addressed, but technical replication error appeared minimal.

Unstimulated regulatory T cells (CD4+CD25+CD127-), CD4+CD25- non-regulatory cells, CD4 and CD8 cells were FACS-sorted from thawed PBMCs. Germline lookup yields CDR1 SGHKS and CDR2 YYEKEE (reference sequence). CDR3 length: 14 residues. The V and J ends lost 3 bases and 5 bases, in that order; junction bases with no gene match: 7. Sequencing was carried out using CD4+ T cells from blood. This sequence was found in a human donor in good health. The chain recombines TRBV5-5 with TRBJ2-7; 8 bases are a match to TRBD1. This CDR3 is CASSSRGQSDEQYF. The CDR3 DNA is TGTGCCAGCAGCTCCAGGGGGCAGAGCGACGAGCAGTACTTC.